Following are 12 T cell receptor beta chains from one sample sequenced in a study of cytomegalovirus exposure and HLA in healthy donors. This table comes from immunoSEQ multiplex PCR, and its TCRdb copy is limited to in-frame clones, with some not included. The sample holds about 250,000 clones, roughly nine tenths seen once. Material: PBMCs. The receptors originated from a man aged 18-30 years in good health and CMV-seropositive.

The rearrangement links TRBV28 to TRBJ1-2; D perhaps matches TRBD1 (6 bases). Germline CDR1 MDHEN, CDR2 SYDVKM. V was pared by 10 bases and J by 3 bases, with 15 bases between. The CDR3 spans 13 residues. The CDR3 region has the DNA TGTGCCACCACCGGGGGCGCCGACTATGGCTACACCTTC. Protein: CATTGGADYGYTF.

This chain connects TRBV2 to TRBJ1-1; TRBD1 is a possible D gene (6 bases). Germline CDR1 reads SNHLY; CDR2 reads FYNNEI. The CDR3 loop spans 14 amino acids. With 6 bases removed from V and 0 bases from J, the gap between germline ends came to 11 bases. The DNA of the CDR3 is TGTGCCAGCAGGTACAGGGAGGTGAACACTGAAGCTTTCTTT. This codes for CASRYREVNTEAFF.

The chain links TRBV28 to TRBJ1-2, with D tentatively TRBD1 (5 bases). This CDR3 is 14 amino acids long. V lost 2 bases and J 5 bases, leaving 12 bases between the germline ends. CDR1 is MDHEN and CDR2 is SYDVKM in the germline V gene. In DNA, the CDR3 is TGTGCCAGCAGTTTACAAGGGGTCTGGTATGGCTACACCTTC. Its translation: CASSLQGVWYGYTF.

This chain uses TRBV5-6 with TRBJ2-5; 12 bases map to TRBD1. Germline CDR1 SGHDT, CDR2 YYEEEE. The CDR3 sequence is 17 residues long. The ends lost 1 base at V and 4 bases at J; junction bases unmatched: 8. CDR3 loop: CASSLLSGQGAAETQYF. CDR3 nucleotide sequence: TGTGCCAGCAGCTTGCTTTCGGGACAGGGGGCTGCAGAGACCCAGTACTTC.

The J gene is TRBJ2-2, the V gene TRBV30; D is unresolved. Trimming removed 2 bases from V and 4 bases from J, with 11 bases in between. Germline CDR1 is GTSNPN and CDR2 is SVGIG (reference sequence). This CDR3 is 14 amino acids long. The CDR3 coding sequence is TGTGCCTGGAGTCGCTTAGCCAGCACCGGGGAGCTGTTTTTT. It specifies CAWSRLASTGELFF.

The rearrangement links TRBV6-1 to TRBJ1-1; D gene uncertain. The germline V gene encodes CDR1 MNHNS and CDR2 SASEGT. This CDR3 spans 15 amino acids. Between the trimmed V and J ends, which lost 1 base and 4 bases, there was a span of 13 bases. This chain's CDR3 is CASSEDSSGVTEAFF. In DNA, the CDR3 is TGTGCCAGCAGTGAAGATAGTAGTGGGGTCACTGAAGCTTTCTTT.

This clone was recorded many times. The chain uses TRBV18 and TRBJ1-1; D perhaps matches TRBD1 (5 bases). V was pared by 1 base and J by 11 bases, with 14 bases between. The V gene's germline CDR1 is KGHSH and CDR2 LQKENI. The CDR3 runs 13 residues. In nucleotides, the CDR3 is TGTGCCAGCTCACCACGAGGGGACGGAGAGGCTTTCTTT. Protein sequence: CASSPRGDGEAFF.

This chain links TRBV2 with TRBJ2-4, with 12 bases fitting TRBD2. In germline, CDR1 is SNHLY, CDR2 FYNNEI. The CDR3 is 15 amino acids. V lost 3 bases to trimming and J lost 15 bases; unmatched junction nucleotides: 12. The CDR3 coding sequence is TGTGCCAGCAGTGATACAGGGCTAGCGGGGGGGCCGGGGTACTTC. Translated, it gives CASSDTGLAGGPGYF.

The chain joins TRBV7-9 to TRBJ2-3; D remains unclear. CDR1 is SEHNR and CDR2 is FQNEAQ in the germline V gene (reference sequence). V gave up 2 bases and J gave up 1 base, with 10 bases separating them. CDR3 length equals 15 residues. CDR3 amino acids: CASSLFTDRTDTQYF. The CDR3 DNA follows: TGTGCCAGCAGCTTATTCACAGACCGCACAGATACGCAGTATTTT.

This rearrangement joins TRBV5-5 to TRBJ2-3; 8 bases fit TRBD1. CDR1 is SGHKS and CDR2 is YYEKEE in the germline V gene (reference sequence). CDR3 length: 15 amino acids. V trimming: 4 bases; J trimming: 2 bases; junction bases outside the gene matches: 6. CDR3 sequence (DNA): TGTGCCAGCAGCCACGACAGGGGCGCCACAGATACGCAGTATTTT. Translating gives CASSHDRGATDTQYF.

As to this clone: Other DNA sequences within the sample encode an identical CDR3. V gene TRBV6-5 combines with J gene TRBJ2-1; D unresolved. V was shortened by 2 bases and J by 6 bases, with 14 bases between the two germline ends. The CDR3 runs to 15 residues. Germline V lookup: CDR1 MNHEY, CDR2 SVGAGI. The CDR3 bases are TGTGCCAGCAGTTACGGGTTCCCTGGTAGCAATGAGCAGTTCTTC. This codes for CASSYGFPGSNEQFF.

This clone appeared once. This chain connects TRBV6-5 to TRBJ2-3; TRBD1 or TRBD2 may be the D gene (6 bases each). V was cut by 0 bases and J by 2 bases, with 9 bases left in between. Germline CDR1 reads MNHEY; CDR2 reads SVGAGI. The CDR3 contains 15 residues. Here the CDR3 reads CASSYSGGFTDTQYF. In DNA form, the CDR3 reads TGTGCCAGCAGTTACTCCGGGGGCTTCACAGATACGCAGTATTTT.